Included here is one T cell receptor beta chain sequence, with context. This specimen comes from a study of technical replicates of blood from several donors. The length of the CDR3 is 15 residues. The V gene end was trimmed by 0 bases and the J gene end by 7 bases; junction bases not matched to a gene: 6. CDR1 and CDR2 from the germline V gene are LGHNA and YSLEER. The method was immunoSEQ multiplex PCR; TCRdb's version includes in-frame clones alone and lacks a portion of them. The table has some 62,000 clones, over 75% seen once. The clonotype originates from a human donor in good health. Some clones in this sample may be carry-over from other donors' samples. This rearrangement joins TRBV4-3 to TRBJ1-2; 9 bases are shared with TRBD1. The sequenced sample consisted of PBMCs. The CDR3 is CASSQDRGTGTGYTF. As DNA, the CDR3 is TGCGCCAGCAGCCAAGATCGGGGGACAGGGACTGGCTACACCTTC.